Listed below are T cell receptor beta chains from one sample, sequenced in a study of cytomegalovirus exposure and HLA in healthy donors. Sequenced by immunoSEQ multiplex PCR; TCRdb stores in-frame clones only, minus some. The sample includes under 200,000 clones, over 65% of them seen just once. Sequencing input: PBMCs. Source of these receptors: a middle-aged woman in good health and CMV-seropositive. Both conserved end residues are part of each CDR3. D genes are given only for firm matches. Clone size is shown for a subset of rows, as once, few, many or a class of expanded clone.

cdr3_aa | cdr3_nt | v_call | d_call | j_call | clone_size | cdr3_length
CSVRGTAAYEQYF | TGCAGCGTTAGGGGGACAGCGGCCTACGAGCAGTACTTC | TRBV29-1 | TRBD1 | TRBJ2-7 | - | 13
CASSLRASVLNEQFF | TGTGCCAGCAGTTTAAGGGCTAGCGTACTCAATGAGCAGTTCTTC | TRBV28 | - | TRBJ2-1 | - | 15
CATRDISNQPQHF | TGTGCCACCCGGGACATTAGCAATCAGCCCCAGCATTTT | TRBV2 | - | TRBJ1-5 | - | 13
CASSTGQGNTGELFF | TGCGCCAGCAGCACTGGACAGGGTAACACCGGGGAGCTGTTTTTT | TRBV5-1 | TRBD1 | TRBJ2-2 | - | 15
CASSPSSGQFHAAFF | TGTGCCAGCTCACCCTCCAGCGGACAGTTTCACGCGGCTTTCTTT | TRBV18 | - | TRBJ1-1 | once | 15
CASSRTFWGTGELFF | TGTGCCAGTAGCCGGACTTTTTGGGGCACCGGGGAGCTGTTTTTT | TRBV19 | - | TRBJ2-2 | few | 15
CASSSQTGHYGYTF | TGTGCCAGCAGCTCCCAGACAGGGCACTATGGCTACACCTTC | TRBV7-9 | TRBD1 | TRBJ1-2 | - | 14
CASTTGVYGYTF | TGTGCCAGTACGACAGGGGTTTATGGCTACACCTTC | TRBV19 | TRBD1 | TRBJ1-2 | few | 12
CSATTAEQFF | TGCAGTGCTACGACAGCTGAGCAGTTCTTC | TRBV20-1 | - | TRBJ2-1 | - | 10
CASSVGAGWNNSPLHF | TGTGCCAGCAGCGTAGGTGCAGGGTGGAACAATTCACCCCTCCACTTT | TRBV9 | - | TRBJ1-6 | - | 16
CASSSTTGFETQYF | TGCGCCAGCAGCTCCACCACAGGGTTCGAGACCCAGTACTTC | TRBV5-1 | - | TRBJ2-5 | - | 14
CASSSSGTAPFHEQFF | TGCGCCAGCAGCAGCTCCGGGACTGCACCCTTCCATGAGCAGTTCTTC | TRBV4-3 | - | TRBJ2-1 | few | 16
CASSEAGEGIDIQYF | TGTGCCAGCAGTGAAGCCGGGGAGGGCATAGACATTCAGTACTTC | TRBV6-1 | TRBD2 | TRBJ2-4 | - | 15
CASSQTPENYGYTF | TGCGCCAGCAGCCAGACACCCGAGAACTATGGCTACACCTTC | TRBV5-1 | - | TRBJ1-2 | - | 14
CASSEDGSYEQYF | TGTGCCAGCAGTGAAGACGGCTCCTACGAGCAGTACTTC | TRBV6-1 | - | TRBJ2-7 | - | 13